This is a list of T cell receptor beta chains from one sample in a study of T cell responses to AZD1222 COVID-19 vaccine. Here immunoSEQ multiplex PCR was the method, and the copy in TCRdb shows in-frame clones only, minus some. The repertoire holds approximately 150,000 clones, 90% to 95% seen once, with about 1% in the top ten. The sequencing used peripheral blood, collected on day 0 of AZD1222 vaccination. These receptors were taken from an adult in good health. Both conserved end residues are part of each CDR3. Fields, in order: J gene, V gene, D gene, CDR3 DNA, CDR3 protein. A D gene is named only where the DNA matches it firmly.

TRBJ1-5,TRBV19,-,TGTGCCAGTAGTATCGGAGCTAGGAGTGGCAATCAGCCCCAGCATTTT,CASSIGARSGNQPQHF
TRBJ1-5,TRBV4-2,TRBD1,TGTGCCAGCAGCCACCCGACAGGGCTAGGTCAGCCCCAGCATTTT,CASSHPTGLGQPQHF
TRBJ2-1,TRBV11-3,-,TGTGCCAGCAGCTTAATGGGGAGCTCCTACAATGAGCAGTTCTTC,CASSLMGSSYNEQFF
TRBJ2-2,TRBV5-5,-,TGTGCCAGCAGCTTGTTTAACATAAACACCGGGGAGCTGTTTTTT,CASSLFNINTGELFF
TRBJ1-1,TRBV12-3/TRBV12-4,-,TGTGCCAGCAGTCCGGGGTTTGGCACTGAAGCTTTCTTT,CASSPGFGTEAFF
TRBJ2-2,TRBV19,-,TGTGCCAGTAGTATAGAGGGGTCCGGGGAGCTGTTTTTT,CASSIEGSGELFF
TRBJ2-1,TRBV5-1,-,TGCGCCAGCAGCAATCCGACTAGTCTCAATGAGCAGTTCTTC,CASSNPTSLNEQFF
TRBJ2-1,TRBV5-6,-,TGTGCCAGCTGCATAAAGGGGCATGAGCAGTTCTTC,CASCIKGHEQFF
TRBJ2-5,TRBV6-6,-,TGTGCCAGCAGGCCTTCGGCCGGAGAGACCCAGTACTTC,CASRPSAGETQYF
TRBJ2-7,TRBV3-1/TRBV3-2,TRBD2,TGTGCCAGCAGCCCCAGGGAGGGGCACGAGCAGTACTTC,CASSPREGHEQYF
TRBJ2-4,TRBV2,TRBD1,TGTGCCAGCAGACGACAGGGGGCGGCCAAAAACATTCAGTACTTC,CASRRQGAAKNIQYF